The 16 T cell receptor beta chains reported below all come from one sample, sequenced in a study of regulatory T cells in long-lasting Graves disease. Both iRepertoire HTBI primers and Arm-PCR of CDR3 regions were used to build the TCR beta libraries. One entry per CDR3 protein, called by TCRdb with MiXCR from the multiplex PCR reads. The repertoire includes approximately 400,000 distinct CDR3 sequences, roughly 24% of them detected once, and around 30% sits in the top ten. As to time point: persistent/refractory GD, antithyroid drugs over 5 years with positive TRAb. With RNA extracted from PBMCs as input, the TCR library was made. Source: peripheral blood mononuclear cells (PBMCs), taken when the disease was refractory, from a patient treated with antithyroid drugs. These TCRs come from a woman between 40 and 50 years old with Graves disease.

This clonotype was picked up many times. V usage is TRBV11-2 and J usage is TRBJ1-2; D call uncertain. The CDR3 contains 16 residues. CDR1 and CDR2 from the germline V gene are SGHAT and FQNNGV. The ends were cut back, 1 base at V and 0 bases at J, with 12 bases in the middle. The CDR3 DNA reads TGTGCCAGCAGCTTAGCTTGGAGGGCAGCTAACTATGGCTACACCTTC. Protein product: CASSLAWRAANYGYTF.

On this clonotype: A much larger clone differs by one base, so this may be a read error. The chain carries TRBV27 and TRBJ2-7; possibly TRBD2 for D (5 bases). V gave up 3 bases and J gave up 6 bases, with 21 bases separating them. There are 16 residues in the CDR3. Germline V CDR1 and CDR2: MNHEY, SMNVEV (reference sequence). The CDR3 is CASSLSGIRVGCEQYF. The CDR3 DNA follows: TGTGCCAGCAGTTTGTCGGGGATAAGGGTGGGCTGCGAGCAGTACTTC.

This clonotype was counted many times. The chain employs TRBV7-8 and TRBJ2-7; 10 nucleotides line up with TRBD2. Looked up from germline, CDR1 is SGHVS and CDR2 is FQNEAQ. V trimming: 5 bases; J trimming: 2 bases; junction bases outside the gene matches: 12. The CDR3 consists of 17 residues. CDR3 sequence (DNA): TGTGCCAGCAGCCTCACCGCCGGACTAGCGGCCGCCTACGAGCAGTACTTC. Its translation is CASSLTAGLAAAYEQYF.

This clonotype was seen at least ten times. The chain carries TRBV28 and TRBJ1-1; D not certain. Between the trimmed V and J ends, which lost 5 bases and 1 base, there was a span of 17 bases. CDR1 MDHEN and CDR2 SYDVKM come from the germline V gene. The CDR3 sequence is 16 residues long. The CDR3 nucleotides read TGTGCCAGCAGTGGTGGGTTTTGGAGCAAGAACACTGAAGCTTTCTTT. Translating gives CASSGGFWSKNTEAFF. The full variable domain, in which reference TRBV28 and TRBJ1-1 provide the parts outside the CDR3, is DVKVTQSSRYLVKRTGEKVFLECVQDMDHENMFWYRQDPGLGLRLIYFSYDVKMKEKGDIPEGYSVSREKKERFSLILESASTNQTSMYLCASSGGFWSKNTEAFFGQGTRLTVV.

Of note for this clonotype: A much larger clone differs by one base, so this may be a read error. The chain employs TRBV6-1 and TRBJ1-4; 8 bases are shared with TRBD1. Germline values: CDR1 MNHNS, CDR2 SASEGT. V was clipped by 6 bases and J by 8 bases; unmatched bases: 2. The CDR3 runs to 12 residues. CDR3 residues: CASRGTGEKLFF. CDR3 sequence (DNA): TGTGCCAGCAGGGGGACAGGAGAAAAACTGTTTTTT.

This clonotype has at least ten counts. This sequence joins TRBV28 and TRBJ1-1; D uncertain. Between the trimmed V and J ends, which lost 6 bases and 3 bases, there was a span of 14 bases. From germline, CDR1 is MDHEN and CDR2 SYDVKM. The CDR3 has 14 residues. The CDR3 spells CASSVPSADTEAFF. The DNA of the CDR3 is TGTGCCAGCAGCGTGCCCTCGGCGGACACTGAAGCTTTCTTT.

This clonotype has only a few counts. The rearrangement links TRBV20-1 to TRBJ1-2; D not certain. The V and J ends lost 1 base and 2 bases respectively, with 5 bases between them. CDR1 and CDR2 (germline): DFQATT, SNEGSKA (reference sequence). This CDR3 comprises 12 residues. The CDR3 bases are TGCAGTGCTAGAGGCTTGAACTATGGCTACACCTTC. Its protein product is CSARGLNYGYTF.

With regard to this clonotype: A read error is possible here, since a much larger clone lies one base away. CDR3 sequence: CASSTQNNEKLFF. Here the CDR3 DNA reads TGTGCCAGCAGCACACAGAACAATGAAAAACTGTTTTTT. This rearrangement joins TRBV28 to TRBJ1-4; D is uncertain. The CDR3 length is 13 residues. With 6 bases removed from V and 5 bases from J, the gap between germline ends came to 10 bases. The germline CDR1 and CDR2 sequences are MDHEN and SYDVKM.

This clonotype was detected many times. J is TRBJ2-7 and V is TRBV20-1, with D hard to call. The CDR3 runs to 15 residues. Trimming took 6 bases from V and 3 from J, leaving 21 bases between them. Germline CDR1 and CDR2: DFQATT and SNEGSKA (reference sequence). CDR3 protein: CSALDPSKPNYEQYF. In DNA form, the CDR3 reads TGCAGTGCCCTCGACCCGAGCAAGCCGAACTACGAGCAGTACTTC.

This clonotype was counted between two and nine times. The rearrangement uses TRBV28 and TRBJ1-5, with D possibly being TRBD1 (5 bases). The CDR3 is 20 residues long. Germline CDR1 reads MDHEN; CDR2 reads SYDVKM. Trimming cost V 1 base and J 0 bases, with 22 bases left between them. The CDR3 is CASSLSLGRASSYSNQPQHF. The CDR3 DNA is TGTGCCAGCAGTTTATCCCTGGGCAGGGCGTCCTCTTATAGCAATCAGCCCCAGCATTTT.

This clonotype came up many times. The chain is built from TRBV28 and TRBJ1-1; unclear D gene. CDR1 and CDR2 (germline): MDHEN, SYDVKM. V gave up 6 bases and J gave up 3 bases, with 11 bases separating them. The CDR3 covers 13 residues. The DNA for the CDR3 is TGTGCCAGCAGGACCGGGCTTCACACTGAAGCTTTCTTT. It codes for CASRTGLHTEAFF.

The rearrangement links TRBV29-1 to TRBJ2-1; 11 bases match TRBD2. The length of the CDR3 is 15 residues. Trimming at V came to 1 base and at J to 6 bases, leaving 5 bases not matched to a gene. CDR1 is SQVTM and CDR2 is ANQGSEA in the germline V gene. The CDR3 here is CSVEGLAGWGNEQFF. In nucleotides, the CDR3 is TGCAGCGTTGAAGGACTAGCGGGGTGGGGCAATGAGCAGTTCTTC.

This clonotype has just a few counts. The chain employs TRBV6-1 and TRBJ2-1; D possibly corresponds to TRBD2 (5 bases). The V end was cut by 11 bases, the J end by 3 bases, with 20 bases between. CDR1 is MNHNS and CDR2 is SASEGT in the germline V gene. The length of the CDR3 is 15 residues. CDR3 sequence reads: CAVGMTGKRYNEQFF. In nucleotides, the CDR3 is TGTGCCGTTGGGATGACCGGGAAGCGCTACAATGAGCAGTTCTTC.

This clonotype occurred many times. The rearrangement uses TRBV9 and TRBJ2-7; 7 bases align to TRBD1. The CDR3 sequence is 14 residues long. Germline CDR1 and CDR2: SGDLS and YYNGEE. Trimming cost V 3 bases and J 2 bases; bases outside gene matches: 5. In nucleotides, the CDR3 is TGTGCCAGCAGCGCCGGGACAGAGACCTACGAGCAGTACTTC. Amino acid sequence: CASSAGTETYEQYF.

Many counts were recorded for this clonotype. This chain uses TRBV14 with TRBJ2-7; no reliable D call. The V gene's germline CDR1 is SGHDN and CDR2 FVKESK. Trimming stripped 1 base from V and 8 bases from J, with 12 bases between. CDR3 length: 13 residues. For the CDR3, the DNA is TGTGCCAGCAGCCAAGGGGAAGGGCTCCAGCAGTACTTC. This codes for CASSQGEGLQQYF.

This clonotype was picked up a small number of times. With a much larger clone just one base away, this may be a read error. V usage is TRBV28 and J usage is TRBJ1-1; D not certain. The CDR3 totals 13 residues. Looked up from germline, CDR1 is MDHEN and CDR2 is SYDVKM. The CDR3 region has the DNA TGTGCCAGCAGTTTCCACGTGAACACTGAAGCTTCCTTT. Translating gives CASSFHVNTEASF.